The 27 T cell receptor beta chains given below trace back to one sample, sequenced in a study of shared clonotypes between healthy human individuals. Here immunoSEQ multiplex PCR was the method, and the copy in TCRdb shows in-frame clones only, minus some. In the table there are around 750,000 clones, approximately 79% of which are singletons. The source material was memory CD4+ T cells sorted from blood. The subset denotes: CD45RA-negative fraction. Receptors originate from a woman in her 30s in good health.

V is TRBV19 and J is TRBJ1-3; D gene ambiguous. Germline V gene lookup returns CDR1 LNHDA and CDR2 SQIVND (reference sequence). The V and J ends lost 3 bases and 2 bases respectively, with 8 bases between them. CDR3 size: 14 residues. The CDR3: CASSIRGTGNTIYF. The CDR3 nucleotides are TGTGCCAGTAGTATCCGAGGGACTGGAAACACCATATATTTT.

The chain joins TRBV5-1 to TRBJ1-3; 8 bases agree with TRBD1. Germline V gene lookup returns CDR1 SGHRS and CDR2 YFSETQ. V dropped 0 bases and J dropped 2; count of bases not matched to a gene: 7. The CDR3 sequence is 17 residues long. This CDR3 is CASSLGSTGQAGNTIYF. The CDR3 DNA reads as TGCGCCAGCAGCTTGGGCTCGACGGGACAGGCTGGAAACACCATATATTTT.

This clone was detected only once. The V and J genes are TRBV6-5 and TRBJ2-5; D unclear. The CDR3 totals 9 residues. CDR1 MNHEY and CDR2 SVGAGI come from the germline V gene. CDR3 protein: CAVGETQYF. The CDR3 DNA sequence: TGTGCGGTTGGAGAGACCCAGTACTTC.

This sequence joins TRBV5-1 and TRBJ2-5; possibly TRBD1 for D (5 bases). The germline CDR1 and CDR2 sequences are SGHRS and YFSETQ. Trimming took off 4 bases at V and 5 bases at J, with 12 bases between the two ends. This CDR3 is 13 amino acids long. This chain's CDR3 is CASSPGHGETQYF. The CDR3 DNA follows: TGCGCCAGCAGCCCAGGACATGGGGAGACCCAGTACTTC.

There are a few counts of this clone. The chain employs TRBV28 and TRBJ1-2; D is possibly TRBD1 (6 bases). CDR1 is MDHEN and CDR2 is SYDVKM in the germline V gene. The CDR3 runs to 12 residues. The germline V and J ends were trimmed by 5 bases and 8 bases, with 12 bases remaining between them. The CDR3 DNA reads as TGTGCCAGCAGTCCGGGGGGCTGGGGCTACACCTTC. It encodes CASSPGGWGYTF.

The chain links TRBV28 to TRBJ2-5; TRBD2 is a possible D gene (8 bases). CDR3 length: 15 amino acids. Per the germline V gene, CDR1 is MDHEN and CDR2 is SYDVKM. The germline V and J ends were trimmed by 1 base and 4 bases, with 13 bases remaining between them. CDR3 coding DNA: TGTGCCAGCAGTTTATCCGGGAGGGGGCCAGAGACCCAGTACTTC. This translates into CASSLSGRGPETQYF.

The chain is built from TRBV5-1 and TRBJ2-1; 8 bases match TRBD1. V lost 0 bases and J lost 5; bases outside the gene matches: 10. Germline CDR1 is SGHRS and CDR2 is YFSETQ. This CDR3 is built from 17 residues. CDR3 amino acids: CASSLEGRGPLNNEQFF. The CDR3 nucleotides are TGCGCCAGCAGCTTGGAGGGCAGGGGGCCCCTTAACAATGAGCAGTTCTTC.

CDR3 nucleotide sequence: TGTGCCAGCAGCCCCAGTTTAGGCGGGCGCTCCTACGAGCAGTACTTC. It is translated as CASSPSLGGRSYEQYF. The V call is TRBV28, the J call TRBJ2-7; D perhaps matches TRBD2 (5 bases). With 6 bases removed from V and 0 bases from J, the gap between germline ends came to 18 bases. This CDR3 contains 16 residues. Looked up from germline, CDR1 is MDHEN and CDR2 is SYDVKM.

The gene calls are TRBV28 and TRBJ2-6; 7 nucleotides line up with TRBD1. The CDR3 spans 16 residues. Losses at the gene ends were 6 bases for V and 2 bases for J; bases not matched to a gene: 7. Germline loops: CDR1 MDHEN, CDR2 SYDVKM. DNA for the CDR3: TGTGCCAGCAGCCACAGGGGATCTCCTGGGGCCAACGTCCTGACTTTC. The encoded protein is CASSHRGSPGANVLTF.

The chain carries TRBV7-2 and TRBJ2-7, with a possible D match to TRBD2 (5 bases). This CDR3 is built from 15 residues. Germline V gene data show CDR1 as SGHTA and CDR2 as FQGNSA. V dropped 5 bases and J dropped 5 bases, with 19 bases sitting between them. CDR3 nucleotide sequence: TGTGCCAGCAGCCCCATTGGGCTAGCTAGTAACGAGCAGTACTTC. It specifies CASSPIGLASNEQYF.

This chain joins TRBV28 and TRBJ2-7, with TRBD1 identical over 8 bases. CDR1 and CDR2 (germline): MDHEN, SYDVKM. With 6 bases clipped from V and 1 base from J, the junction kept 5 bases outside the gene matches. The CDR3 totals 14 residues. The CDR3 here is CASRRTGFSYEQYF. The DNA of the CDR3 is TGTGCCAGCAGGCGGACAGGGTTTTCCTACGAGCAGTACTTC.

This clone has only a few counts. CDR3 residues: CAWSIPSYEDEQYF. The CDR3 coding sequence is TGTGCCTGGAGTATACCAAGTTATGAGGACGAGCAGTACTTC. The rearrangement uses TRBV30 and TRBJ2-7; D ambiguous. This CDR3 comprises 14 residues. V gave up 2 bases and J gave up 5 bases, with 16 bases separating them. Germline assignment: CDR1 GTSNPN and CDR2 SVGIG (reference sequence).

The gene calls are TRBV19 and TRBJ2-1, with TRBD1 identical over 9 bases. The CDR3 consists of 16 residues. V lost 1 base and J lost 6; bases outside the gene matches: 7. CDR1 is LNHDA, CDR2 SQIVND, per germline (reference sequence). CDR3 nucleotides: TGTGCCAGTAGTATAGGGGGACAGGGAGGTTCCAATGAGCAGTTCTTC. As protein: CASSIGGQGGSNEQFF.

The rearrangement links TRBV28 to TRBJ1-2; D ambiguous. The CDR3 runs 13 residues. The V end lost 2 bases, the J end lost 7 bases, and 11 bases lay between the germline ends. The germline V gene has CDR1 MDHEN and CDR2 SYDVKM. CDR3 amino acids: CASSLGQVVGYTF. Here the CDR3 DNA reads TGTGCCAGCAGTTTAGGGCAGGTCGTTGGCTACACCTTC.

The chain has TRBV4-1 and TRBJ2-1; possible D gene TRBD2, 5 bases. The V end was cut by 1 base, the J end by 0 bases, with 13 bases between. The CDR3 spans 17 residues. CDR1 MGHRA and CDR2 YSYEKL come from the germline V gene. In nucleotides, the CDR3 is TGCGCCAGCAGCCAAGGCCTCGGGGTTAGCTCCTACAATGAGCAGTTCTTC. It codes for CASSQGLGVSSYNEQFF.

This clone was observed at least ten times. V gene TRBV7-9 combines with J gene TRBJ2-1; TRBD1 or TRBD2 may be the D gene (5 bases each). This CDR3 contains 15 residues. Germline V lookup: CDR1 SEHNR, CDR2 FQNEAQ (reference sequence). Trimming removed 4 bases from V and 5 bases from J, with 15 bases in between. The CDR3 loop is CASSSRGLWDNEQFF. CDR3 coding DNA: TGTGCCAGCAGCTCGAGGGGATTATGGGACAATGAGCAGTTCTTC.

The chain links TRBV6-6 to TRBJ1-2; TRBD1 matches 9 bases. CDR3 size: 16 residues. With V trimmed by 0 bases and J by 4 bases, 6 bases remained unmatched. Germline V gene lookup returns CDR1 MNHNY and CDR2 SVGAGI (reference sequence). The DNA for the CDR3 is TGTGCCAGCAGTTACTCCACACAGGGGGCTGGCTATGGCTACACCTTC. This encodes CASSYSTQGAGYGYTF.

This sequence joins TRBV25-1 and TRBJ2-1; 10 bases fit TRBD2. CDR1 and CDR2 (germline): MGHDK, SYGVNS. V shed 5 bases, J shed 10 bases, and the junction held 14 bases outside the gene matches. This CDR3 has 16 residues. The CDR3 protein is CASSPRPASGSMEQFF. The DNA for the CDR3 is TGTGCCAGCAGTCCCCGTCCGGCTAGCGGGAGTATGGAGCAGTTCTTC.

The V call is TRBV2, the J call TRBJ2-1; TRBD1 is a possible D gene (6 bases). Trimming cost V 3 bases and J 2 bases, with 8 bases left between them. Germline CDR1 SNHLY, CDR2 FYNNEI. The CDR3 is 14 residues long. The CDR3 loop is CASSEGHPYNEQFF. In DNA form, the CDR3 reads TGTGCCAGCAGTGAGGGACATCCCTACAATGAGCAGTTCTTC.

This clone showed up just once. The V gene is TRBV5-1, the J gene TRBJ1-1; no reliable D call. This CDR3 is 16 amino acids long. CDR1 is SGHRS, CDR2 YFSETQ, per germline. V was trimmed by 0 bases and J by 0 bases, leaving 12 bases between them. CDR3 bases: TGCGCCAGCAGCTTGGGACACAATATAATGAACACTGAAGCTTTCTTT. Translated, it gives CASSLGHNIMNTEAFF.

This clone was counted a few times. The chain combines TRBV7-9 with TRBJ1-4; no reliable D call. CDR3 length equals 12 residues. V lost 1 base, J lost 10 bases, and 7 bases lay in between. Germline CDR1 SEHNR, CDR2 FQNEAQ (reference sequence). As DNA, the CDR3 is TGTGCCAGCAGCTTAGTGGACGGAAAACTGTTTTTT. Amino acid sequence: CASSLVDGKLFF. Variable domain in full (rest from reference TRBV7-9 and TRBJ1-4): DTGVSQNPRHKITKRGQNVTFRCDPISEHNRLYWYRQTLGQGPEFLTYFQNEAQLEKSRLLSDRFSAERPKGSFSTLEIQRTEQGDSAMYLCASSLVDGKLFFGSGTQLSVL.

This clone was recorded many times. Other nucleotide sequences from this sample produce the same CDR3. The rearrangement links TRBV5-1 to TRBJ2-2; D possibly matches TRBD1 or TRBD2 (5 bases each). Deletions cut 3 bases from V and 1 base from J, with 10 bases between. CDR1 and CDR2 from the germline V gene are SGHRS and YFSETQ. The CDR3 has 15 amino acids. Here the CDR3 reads CASSSGTENTGELFF. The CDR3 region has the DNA TGCGCCAGCAGCTCCGGGACCGAGAACACCGGGGAGCTGTTTTTT.

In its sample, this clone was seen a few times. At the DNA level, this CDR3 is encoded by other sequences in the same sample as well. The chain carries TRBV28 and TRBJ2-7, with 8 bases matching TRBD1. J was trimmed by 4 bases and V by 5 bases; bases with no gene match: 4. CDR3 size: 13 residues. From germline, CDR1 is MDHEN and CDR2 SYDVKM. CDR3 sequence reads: CASSPDRGYEQYF. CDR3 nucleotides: TGTGCCAGCAGTCCCGACAGGGGATACGAGCAGTACTTC.

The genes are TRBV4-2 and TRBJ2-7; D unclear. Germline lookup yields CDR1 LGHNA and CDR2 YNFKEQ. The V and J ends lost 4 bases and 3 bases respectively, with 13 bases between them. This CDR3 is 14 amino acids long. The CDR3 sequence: CASSRFVGNYEQYF. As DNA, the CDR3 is TGTGCCAGCAGCCGCTTCGTTGGGAACTACGAGCAGTACTTC.

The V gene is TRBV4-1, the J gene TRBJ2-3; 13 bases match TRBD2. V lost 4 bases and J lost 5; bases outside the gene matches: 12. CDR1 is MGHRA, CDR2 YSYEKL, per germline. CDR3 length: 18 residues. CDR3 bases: TGCGCCAGCAGCCCGAACCGCCGGACTAGCGGGAGTGGAGATACGCAGTATTTT. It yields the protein CASSPNRRTSGSGDTQYF.

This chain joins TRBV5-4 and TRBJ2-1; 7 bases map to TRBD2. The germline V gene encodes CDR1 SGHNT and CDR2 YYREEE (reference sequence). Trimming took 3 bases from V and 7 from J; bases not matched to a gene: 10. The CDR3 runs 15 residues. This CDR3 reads CASSSGTTPGNEQFF. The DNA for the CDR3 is TGTGCCAGCAGCTCGGGGACTACCCCGGGGAATGAGCAGTTCTTC. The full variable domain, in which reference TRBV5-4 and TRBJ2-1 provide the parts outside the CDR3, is ETGVTQSPTHLIKTRGQQVTLRCSSQSGHNTVSWYQQALGQGPQFIFQYYREEENGRGNFPPRFSGLQFPNYSSELNVNALELDDSALYLCASSSGTTPGNEQFFGPGTRLTVL.

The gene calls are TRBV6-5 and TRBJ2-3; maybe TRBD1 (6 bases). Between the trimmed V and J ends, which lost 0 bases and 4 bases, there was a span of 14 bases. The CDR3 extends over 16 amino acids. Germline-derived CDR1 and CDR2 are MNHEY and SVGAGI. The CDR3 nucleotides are TGTGCCAGCAGTTACTCGGGGACACCGGGATCAGATACGCAGTATTTT. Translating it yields CASSYSGTPGSDTQYF.